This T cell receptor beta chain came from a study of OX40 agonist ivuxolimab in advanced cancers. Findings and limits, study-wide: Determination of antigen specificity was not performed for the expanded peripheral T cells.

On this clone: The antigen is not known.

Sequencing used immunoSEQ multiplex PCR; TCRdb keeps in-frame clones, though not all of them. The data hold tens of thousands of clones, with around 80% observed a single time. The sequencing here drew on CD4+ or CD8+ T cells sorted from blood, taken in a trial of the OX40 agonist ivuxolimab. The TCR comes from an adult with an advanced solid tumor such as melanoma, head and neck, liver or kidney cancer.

DNA of the CDR3: TGTGCCAGCAGCTTCTCACTGGATGAGCAGTTCTTC. Protein product: CASSFSLDEQFF. V and J are TRBV7-9 and TRBJ2-1; D not resolved. CDR1 is SEHNR, CDR2 FQNEAQ, per germline (reference sequence). Trimming took 3 bases from V and 8 from J, leaving 8 bases between them. The CDR3 totals 12 residues.